This TCR beta chain was profiled in a study of CD8+ T cells in alopecia areata. Overall study: Severity was scored as percentage of affected scalp area in treated patients. Findings and limits, study-wide: Numerous expanded lesional clones remained in scalp and blood during tofacitinib. Affected scalp, especially in alopecia totalis/universalis, had a higher clonality than normal scalp did.

cDNA reverse transcribed from extracted RNA served as the sequencing template. The data were produced by immunoSEQ multiplex PCR, yet TCRdb's version contains in-frame clones alone and is incomplete. In the table there are a few thousand clones, over 65% of which are singletons. The treatment is: oral pan-JAK inhibitor, 5-10 mg twice daily. Collected material from alopecia areata patients comprised lesional scalp punch biopsies and peripheral blood. For this clone: Its antigen is unidentified. At one end, the junction sequence differs from germline, possibly due to a read error. Distinct nucleotide sequences in the sample also encode this CDR3.

This CDR3 contains 16 residues. In germline, CDR1 is LNHDA, CDR2 SQIVND (reference sequence). The clonotype originates from a human donor with alopecia areata. The chain links TRBV19 to TRBJ1-5; tentative D call: TRBD1 (6 bases). The sequences come from skin, collected at week 24, from a patient treated with tofacitinib. CDR3 DNA: TGTGCCAGCAGTAACTTACAGGGAAATAGCAATCAGCCCCAGCATTTT. It codes for CASSNLQGNSNQPQHF.